The 17 T cell receptor beta chains below all came from one sample that was sequenced in a study of beta chain features in type 1 diabetes. TCRB transcripts that were expressed got sequenced, as all of the isolated RNA had been reverse transcribed. Assay: immunoSEQ multiplex PCR; the TCRdb copy retains only in-frame clones and omits some. The data contain roughly 300,000 clones, approximately 15% of them seen just once; the ten biggest clones take up approximately 7%. Sequencing was carried out using central memory CD4+ T cells from blood. These TCRs come from a man between 25 and 39 years old in good health.

This chain's CDR3 is CASSYGTELDTQYF. The CDR3 DNA sequence: TGTGCCAGCAGCTACGGGACTGAACTAGATACGCAGTATTTT. The V and J genes are TRBV7-9 and TRBJ2-3; D is perhaps TRBD2 (6 bases). V was pared by 4 bases and J by 5 bases, with 13 bases between. This CDR3 contains 14 residues. Germline loops: CDR1 SEHNR, CDR2 FQNEAQ (reference sequence).

This chain uses TRBV4-3 with TRBJ1-1; tentative D call: TRBD1 (5 bases). The V gene's germline CDR1 is LGHNA and CDR2 YSLEER. The CDR3 contains 13 residues. V lost 4 bases and J 4 bases, leaving 10 bases between the germline ends. The CDR3 sequence: CASSPDSLTEAFF. As DNA, the CDR3 is TGCGCCAGCAGCCCTGACAGTCTCACTGAAGCTTTCTTT.

This clone was counted ten times or more. V usage is TRBV5-5 and J usage is TRBJ2-7; tentative D call: TRBD2 (6 bases). Trimming took off 2 bases at V and 2 bases at J, with 11 bases between the two ends. The germline CDR1 and CDR2 sequences are SGHKS and YYEKEE (reference sequence). There are 14 residues in the CDR3. CDR3 protein: CASSFRRGAYEQYV. CDR3 DNA: TGTGCCAGCAGCTTTCGGCGCGGGGCCTACGAGCAGTACGTC.

This clone was observed a few times. The CDR3 reads CASSLERGYTEAFF. CDR3 nucleotides: TGTGCCAGCAGCTTGGAAAGGGGTTACACTGAAGCTTTCTTT. The chain couples TRBV5-6 to TRBJ1-1; possibly TRBD1 for D (5 bases). The CDR3 loop spans 14 amino acids. Germline V gene lookup returns CDR1 SGHDT and CDR2 YYEEEE. The V end lost 0 bases, the J end lost 3 bases, and 9 bases lay between the germline ends.

This clone was recorded a few times. The chain links TRBV5-1 to TRBJ2-3, with TRBD2 identical over 8 bases. The germline V gene encodes CDR1 SGHRS and CDR2 YFSETQ. Germline trimming cut 5 bases from V and 2 bases from J; bases unmatched to any gene: 7. This CDR3 is built from 15 residues. CDR3 DNA: TGCGCCAGCAGACGGGAGGGTGGTACCACAGATACGCAGTATTTT. As protein: CASRREGGTTDTQYF.

This CDR3 is CASSLNYNEQFF. Here the CDR3 DNA reads TGTGCCAGCAGCTTAAACTACAATGAGCAGTTCTTC. This sequence joins TRBV7-3 and TRBJ2-1; D remains unclear. Germline CDR1 reads SGHTA; CDR2 reads FQGTGA. V lost 1 base, J lost 3 bases, and 1 base lay in between. The CDR3 has 12 residues.

This clone was seen ten or more times. The chain has TRBV5-4 and TRBJ2-1, with no clear D. CDR1 SGHNT and CDR2 YYREEE come from the germline V gene (reference sequence). Trimming cost V 1 base and J 3 bases, with 5 bases left between them. The CDR3 length is 13 residues. CDR3: CASSLIGYNEQFF. For the CDR3, the DNA is TGTGCCAGCAGCTTGATTGGCTACAATGAGCAGTTCTTC.

The chain couples TRBV6-1 to TRBJ1-1; D remains unclear. The CDR3 contains 11 residues. Germline V gene data show CDR1 as MNHNS and CDR2 as SASEGT. Trimming took 3 bases from V and 10 from J, leaving 9 bases between them. This chain's CDR3 is CASSDRVAAFF. In DNA form, the CDR3 reads TGTGCCAGCAGTGATCGAGTGGCAGCTTTCTTT.

The rearrangement uses TRBV6-5 and TRBJ1-1; D possibly corresponds to TRBD1 (5 bases). The CDR3 runs 13 residues. CDR1 and CDR2 from the germline V gene are MNHEY and SVGAGI. The V end lost 4 bases, the J end lost 6 bases, and 12 bases lay between the germline ends. The CDR3 DNA is TGTGCCAGCAGTTGGCAGGGAAAATCTGAAGCTTTCTTT. It specifies CASSWQGKSEAFF.

The CDR3 sequence is CASSSRLDRGRYEQYF. CDR3 sequence (DNA): TGTGCCAGCAGCTCTCGATTGGACAGGGGGAGGTACGAGCAGTACTTC. This chain connects TRBV7-9 to TRBJ2-7; TRBD1 agrees at 10 bases. CDR3 length equals 16 residues. V lost 4 bases to trimming and J lost 4 bases; unmatched junction nucleotides: 10. Germline CDR1 and CDR2: SEHNR and FQNEAQ (reference sequence).

This clone was counted between two and nine times. The chain couples TRBV13 to TRBJ2-3; D call uncertain. Trimming removed 1 base from V and 9 bases from J, with 8 bases in between. The CDR3 has 12 amino acids. Germline V lookup: CDR1 PRHDT, CDR2 FYEKMQ (reference sequence). DNA for the CDR3: TGTGCCAGCAGCTTAGCCTCGAAGACGCAGTATTTT. Residues: CASSLASKTQYF.

Only a few counts were recorded for this clone. The chain combines TRBV5-1 with TRBJ2-1; D gene ambiguous. CDR1 is SGHRS, CDR2 YFSETQ, per germline. V was pared by 1 base and J by 10 bases, with 12 bases between. The CDR3 sequence is 13 residues long. The CDR3 DNA follows: TGCGCCAGCAGCTTGATACCGGCCGGGGAGCAGTTCTTC. Its translation: CASSLIPAGEQFF.

This clone has more than one count but fewer than ten. The rearrangement uses TRBV6-6 and TRBJ1-1, with D maybe TRBD1 (5 bases). Trimming stripped 4 bases from V and 4 bases from J, with 13 bases between. The length of the CDR3 is 14 residues. The germline CDR1 and CDR2 sequences are MNHNY and SVGAGI (reference sequence). The CDR3 spells CASSSSQRGTEAFF. The DNA for the CDR3 is TGTGCCAGCAGTTCGTCCCAAAGGGGCACTGAAGCTTTCTTT.

A few counts support this clone. The J gene is TRBJ1-2, the V gene TRBV4-1; 7 bases fit TRBD1. V was clipped by 5 bases and J by 4 bases; unmatched bases: 4. The CDR3 spans 13 residues. Per germline, CDR1 MGHRA and CDR2 YSYEKL. This CDR3 reads CASSAGTVYGYTF. Written as DNA, the CDR3 is TGCGCCAGCAGCGCCGGGACAGTCTATGGCTACACCTTC.

V is TRBV4-3 and J is TRBJ1-2; perhaps TRBD1 as D (5 bases). The length of the CDR3 is 14 residues. V was pared by 3 bases and J by 6 bases, with 14 bases between. Germline lookup yields CDR1 LGHNA and CDR2 YSLEER. The CDR3 protein is CASSQLGPTDGYTF. CDR3 sequence (DNA): TGCGCCAGCAGCCAGCTGGGGCCCACGGATGGCTACACCTTC.

The gene calls are TRBV7-9 and TRBJ1-4; D ambiguous. The CDR3 is 16 residues long. CDR1 and CDR2 from the germline V gene are SEHNR and FQNEAQ (reference sequence). V shed 0 bases and J shed 0 bases, with 8 bases lying between them. CDR3 residues: CASSLAAATTNEKLFF. The CDR3 DNA reads as TGTGCCAGCAGCTTAGCGGCAGCTACAACTAATGAAAAACTGTTTTTT. Based on the CDR3 plus reference TRBV7-9 and TRBJ1-4, the full variable domain is DTGVSQNPRHKITKRGQNVTFRCDPISEHNRLYWYRQTLGQGPEFLTYFQNEAQLEKSRLLSDRFSAERPKGSFSTLEIQRTEQGDSAMYLCASSLAAATTNEKLFFGSGTQLSVL.

This clone has only a few counts. This sequence joins TRBV5-4 and TRBJ2-1; 7 nucleotides agree with TRBD2. Trimming cost V 0 bases and J 6 bases; bases outside gene matches: 6. Germline values: CDR1 SGHNT, CDR2 YYREEE (reference sequence). The CDR3 is made up of 15 amino acids. The CDR3 DNA is TGTGCCAGCAGCTTGGGGGACGGGGGGACCAATGAGCAGTTCTTC. This gives the protein CASSLGDGGTNEQFF. Combining the CDR3 with reference TRBV5-4 and TRBJ2-1 gives the whole variable domain ETGVTQSPTHLIKTRGQQVTLRCSSQSGHNTVSWYQQALGQGPQFIFQYYREEENGRGNFPPRFSGLQFPNYSSELNVNALELDDSALYLCASSLGDGGTNEQFFGPGTRLTVL.